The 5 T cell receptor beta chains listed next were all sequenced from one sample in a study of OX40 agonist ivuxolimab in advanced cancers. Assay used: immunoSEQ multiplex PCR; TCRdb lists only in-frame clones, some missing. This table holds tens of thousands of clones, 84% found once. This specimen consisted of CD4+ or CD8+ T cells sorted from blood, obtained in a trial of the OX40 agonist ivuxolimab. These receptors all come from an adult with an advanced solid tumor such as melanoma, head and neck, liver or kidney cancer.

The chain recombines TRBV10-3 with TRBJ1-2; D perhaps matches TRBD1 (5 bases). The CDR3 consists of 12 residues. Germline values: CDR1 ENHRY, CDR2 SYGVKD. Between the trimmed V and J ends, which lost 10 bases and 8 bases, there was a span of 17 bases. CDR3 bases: TGTGCCACTCGCCCGCCCGGGGACGGCTACACCTTC. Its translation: CATRPPGDGYTF.

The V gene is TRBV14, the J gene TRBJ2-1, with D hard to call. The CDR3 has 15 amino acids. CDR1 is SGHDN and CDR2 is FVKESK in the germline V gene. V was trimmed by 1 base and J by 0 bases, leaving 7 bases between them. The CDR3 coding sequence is TGTGCCAGCAGCCAAGGAAGGAGCTCCTACAATGAGCAGTTCTTC. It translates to CASSQGRSSYNEQFF. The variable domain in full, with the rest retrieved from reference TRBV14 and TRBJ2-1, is EAGVTQFPSHSVIEKGQTVTLRCDPISGHDNLYWYRRVMGKEIKFLLHFVKESKQDESGMPNNRFLAERTGGTYSTLKVQPAELEDSGVYFCASSQGRSSYNEQFFGPGTRLTVL.

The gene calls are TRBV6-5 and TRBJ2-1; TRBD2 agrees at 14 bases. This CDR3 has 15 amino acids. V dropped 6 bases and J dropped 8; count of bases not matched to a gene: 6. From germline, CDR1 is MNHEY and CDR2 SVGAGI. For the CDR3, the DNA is TGTGCCAGCAGCCCCGGGACTAGCGGGAGCTATGAGCAGTTCTTC. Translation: CASSPGTSGSYEQFF.

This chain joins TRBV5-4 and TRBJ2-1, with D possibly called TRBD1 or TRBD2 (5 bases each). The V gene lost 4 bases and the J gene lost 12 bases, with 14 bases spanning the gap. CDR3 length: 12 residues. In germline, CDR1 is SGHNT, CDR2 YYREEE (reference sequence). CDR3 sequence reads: CASSRGDLGQFF. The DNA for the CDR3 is TGTGCCAGCAGCCGAGGGGACCTGGGGCAGTTCTTC. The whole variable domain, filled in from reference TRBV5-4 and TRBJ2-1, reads ETGVTQSPTHLIKTRGQQVTLRCSSQSGHNTVSWYQQALGQGPQFIFQYYREEENGRGNFPPRFSGLQFPNYSSELNVNALELDDSALYLCASSRGDLGQFFGPGTRLTVL.

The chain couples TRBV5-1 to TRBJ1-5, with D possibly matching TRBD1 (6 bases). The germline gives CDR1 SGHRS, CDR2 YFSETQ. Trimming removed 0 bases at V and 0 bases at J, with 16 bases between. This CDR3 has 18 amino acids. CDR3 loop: CASSLGTDSIGSNQPQHF. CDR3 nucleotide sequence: TGCGCCAGCAGCTTGGGAACGGACAGTATTGGTAGCAATCAGCCCCAGCATTTT.